The entry below describes one T cell receptor (beta chain). Its antigen is still unknown. The PCR ran on 60 Vbeta and 13 Jbeta primers. Some clones are missing from TCRdb's copy, which holds only in-frame ones; the method was immunoSEQ multiplex PCR. The sample yields 75,000 to 85,000 clones, 80% seen once. The data are from a study of cytomegalovirus exposure and HLA in healthy donors. V lost 4 bases and J lost 7; bases outside the gene matches: 8. CDR1 is MGHRA, CDR2 YSYEKL, per germline. This CDR3 comprises 15 residues. Broader study findings: Segments of the TCR beta V type were, in most cases, productive about 90% or about 30% of the time in an earlier analysis. The investigators catalogued 150 or so TCR beta chains as cytomegalovirus-associated.

This clonotype originated in a male donor in good health and CMV-seronegative. Material for sequencing was PBMCs. The chain employs TRBV4-1 and TRBJ2-1; 9 bases are shared with TRBD1. Here the CDR3 DNA reads TGCGCCAGCAGCCGCCCGGGACAGGGAACGAATGAGCAGTTCTTC. Translated, it gives CASSRPGQGTNEQFF.